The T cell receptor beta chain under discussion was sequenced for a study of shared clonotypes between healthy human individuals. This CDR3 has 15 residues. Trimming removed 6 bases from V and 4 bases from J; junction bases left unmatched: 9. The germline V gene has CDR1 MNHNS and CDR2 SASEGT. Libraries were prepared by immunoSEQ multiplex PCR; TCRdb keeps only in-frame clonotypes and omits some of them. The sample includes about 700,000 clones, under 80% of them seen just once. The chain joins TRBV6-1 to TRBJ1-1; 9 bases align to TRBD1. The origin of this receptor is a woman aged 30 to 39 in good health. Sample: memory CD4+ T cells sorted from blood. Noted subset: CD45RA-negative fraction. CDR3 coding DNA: TGTGCCAGCAGGGACAGGGGTGTTTCGGGCACTGAAGCTTTCTTT. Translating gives CASRDRGVSGTEAFF.